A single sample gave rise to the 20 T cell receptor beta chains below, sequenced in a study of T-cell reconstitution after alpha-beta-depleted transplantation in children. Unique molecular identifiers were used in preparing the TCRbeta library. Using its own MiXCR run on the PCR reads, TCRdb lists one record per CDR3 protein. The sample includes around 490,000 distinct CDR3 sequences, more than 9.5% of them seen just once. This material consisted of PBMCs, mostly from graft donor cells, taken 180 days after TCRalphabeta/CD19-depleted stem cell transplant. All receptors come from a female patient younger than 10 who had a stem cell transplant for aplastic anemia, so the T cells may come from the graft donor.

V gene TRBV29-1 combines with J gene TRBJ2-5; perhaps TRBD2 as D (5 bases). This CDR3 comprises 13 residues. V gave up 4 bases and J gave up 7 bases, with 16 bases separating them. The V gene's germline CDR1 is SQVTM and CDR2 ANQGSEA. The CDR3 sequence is CSVGSGASGTQYF. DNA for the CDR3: TGCAGCGTTGGGAGCGGCGCCTCCGGGACCCAGTACTTC.

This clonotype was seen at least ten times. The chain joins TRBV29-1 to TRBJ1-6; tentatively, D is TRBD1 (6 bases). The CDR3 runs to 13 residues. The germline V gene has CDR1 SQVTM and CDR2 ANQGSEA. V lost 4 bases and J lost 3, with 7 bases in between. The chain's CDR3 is CSVGTDYNSPLHF. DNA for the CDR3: TGCAGCGTTGGGACAGACTATAATTCACCCCTCCACTTT.

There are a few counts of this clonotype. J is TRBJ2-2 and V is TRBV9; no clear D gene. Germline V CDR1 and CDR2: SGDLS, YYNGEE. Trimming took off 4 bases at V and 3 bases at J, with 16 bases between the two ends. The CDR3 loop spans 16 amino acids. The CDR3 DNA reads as TGTGCCAGCAGCCCACGAACTATGATCCACACCGGGGAGCTGTTTTTT. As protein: CASSPRTMIHTGELFF.

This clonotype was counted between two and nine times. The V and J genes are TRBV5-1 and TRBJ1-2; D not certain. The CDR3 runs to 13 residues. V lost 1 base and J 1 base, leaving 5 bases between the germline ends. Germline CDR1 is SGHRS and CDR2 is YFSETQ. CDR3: CASSLNNNYGYTF. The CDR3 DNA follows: TGCGCCAGCAGCTTGAACAATAACTATGGCTACACCTTC.

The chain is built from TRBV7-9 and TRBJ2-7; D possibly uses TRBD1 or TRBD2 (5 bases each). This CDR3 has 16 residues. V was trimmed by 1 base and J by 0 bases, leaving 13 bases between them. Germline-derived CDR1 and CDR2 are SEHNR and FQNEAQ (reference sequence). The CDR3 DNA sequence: TGTGCCAGCAGCTTAGGCGGGCAGGGCGCCTCCTACGAGCAGTACTTC. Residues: CASSLGGQGASYEQYF.

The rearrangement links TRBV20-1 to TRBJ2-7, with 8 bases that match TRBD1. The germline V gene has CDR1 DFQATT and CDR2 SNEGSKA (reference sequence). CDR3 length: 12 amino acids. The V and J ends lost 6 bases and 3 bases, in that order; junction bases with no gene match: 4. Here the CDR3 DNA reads TGCAGTGCGACAGGGGAGGTCTACGAGCAGTACTTC. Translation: CSATGEVYEQYF.

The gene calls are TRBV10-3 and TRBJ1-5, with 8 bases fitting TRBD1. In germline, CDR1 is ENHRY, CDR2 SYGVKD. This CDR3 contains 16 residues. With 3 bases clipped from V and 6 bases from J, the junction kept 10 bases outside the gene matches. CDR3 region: CAISDPLGRGLQPQHF. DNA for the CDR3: TGTGCCATCAGTGACCCCTTGGGCAGGGGGCTTCAGCCCCAGCATTTT.

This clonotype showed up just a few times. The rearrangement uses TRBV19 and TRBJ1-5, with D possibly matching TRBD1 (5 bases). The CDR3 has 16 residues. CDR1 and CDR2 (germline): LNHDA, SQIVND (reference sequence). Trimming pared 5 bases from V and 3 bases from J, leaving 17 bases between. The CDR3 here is CASSFPPGLLNQPQHF. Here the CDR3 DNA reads TGTGCCAGTAGTTTTCCTCCGGGACTCCTCAATCAGCCCCAGCATTTT.

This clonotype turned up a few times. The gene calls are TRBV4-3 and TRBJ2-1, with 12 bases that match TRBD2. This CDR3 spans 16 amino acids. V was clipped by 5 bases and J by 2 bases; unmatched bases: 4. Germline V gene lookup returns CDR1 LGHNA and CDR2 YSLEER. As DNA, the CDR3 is TGCGCCAGCAGCTATCGGACTAGCGGGACCTACAATGAGCAGTTCTTC. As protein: CASSYRTSGTYNEQFF.

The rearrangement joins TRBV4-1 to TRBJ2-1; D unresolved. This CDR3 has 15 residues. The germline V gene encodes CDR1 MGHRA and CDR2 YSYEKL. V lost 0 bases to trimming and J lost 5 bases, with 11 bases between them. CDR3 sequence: CASSQDWKANNEQFF. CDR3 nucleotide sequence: TGCGCCAGCAGCCAAGATTGGAAGGCGAACAATGAGCAGTTCTTC.

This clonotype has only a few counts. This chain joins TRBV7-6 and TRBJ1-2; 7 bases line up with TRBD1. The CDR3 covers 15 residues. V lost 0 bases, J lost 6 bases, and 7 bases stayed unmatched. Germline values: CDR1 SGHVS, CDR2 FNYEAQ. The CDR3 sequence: CASSLAREGTDGYTF. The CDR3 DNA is TGTGCCAGCAGCTTAGCGCGTGAGGGGACAGATGGCTACACCTTC.

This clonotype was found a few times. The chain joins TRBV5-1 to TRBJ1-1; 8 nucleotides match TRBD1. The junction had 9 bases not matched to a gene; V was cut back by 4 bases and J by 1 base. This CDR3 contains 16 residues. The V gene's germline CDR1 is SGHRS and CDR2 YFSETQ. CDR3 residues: CASSIWTGSGNTEAFF. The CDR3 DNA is TGCGCCAGCAGCATTTGGACAGGGAGTGGGAACACTGAAGCTTTCTTT.

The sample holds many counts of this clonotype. The CDR3 region is CASSQDPSTDTQYF. The CDR3, as DNA: TGTGCCAGCAGCCAAGATCCCTCCACAGATACGCAGTATTTT. The chain uses TRBV4-2 and TRBJ2-3; no clear D gene. CDR1 and CDR2 (germline): LGHNA, YNFKEQ. The CDR3 consists of 14 residues. V lost 0 bases and J 2 bases, leaving 6 bases between the germline ends.

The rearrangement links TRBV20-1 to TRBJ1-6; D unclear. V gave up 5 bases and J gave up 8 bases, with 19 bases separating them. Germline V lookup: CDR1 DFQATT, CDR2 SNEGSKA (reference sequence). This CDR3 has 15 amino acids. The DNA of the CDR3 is TGCAGTGCTGAGAGGGCGGCGAACCCGCATTCACCCCTCCACTTT. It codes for CSAERAANPHSPLHF.

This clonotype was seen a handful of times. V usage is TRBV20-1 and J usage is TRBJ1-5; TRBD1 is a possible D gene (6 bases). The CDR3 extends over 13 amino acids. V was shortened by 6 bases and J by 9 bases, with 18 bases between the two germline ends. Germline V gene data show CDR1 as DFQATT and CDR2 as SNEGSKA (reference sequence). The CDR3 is CSAQDSFEGPQHF. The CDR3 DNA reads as TGCAGTGCCCAGGACAGCTTCGAGGGGCCCCAGCATTTT.

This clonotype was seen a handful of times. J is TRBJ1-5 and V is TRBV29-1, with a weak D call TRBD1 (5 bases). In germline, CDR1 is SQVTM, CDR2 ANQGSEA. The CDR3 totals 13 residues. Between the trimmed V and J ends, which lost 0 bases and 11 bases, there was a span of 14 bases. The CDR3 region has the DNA TGCAGCGTTGAAGATCCAGGGAGCCGCGCCCAGCATTTT. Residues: CSVEDPGSRAQHF.

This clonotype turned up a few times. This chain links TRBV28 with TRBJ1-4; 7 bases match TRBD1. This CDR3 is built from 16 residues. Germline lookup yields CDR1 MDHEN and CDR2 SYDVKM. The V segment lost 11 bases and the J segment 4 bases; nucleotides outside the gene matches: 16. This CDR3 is CAVPGLRGLGNEKLFF. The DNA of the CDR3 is TGTGCCGTCCCGGGCCTGAGGGGGCTTGGTAATGAAAAACTGTTTTTT.

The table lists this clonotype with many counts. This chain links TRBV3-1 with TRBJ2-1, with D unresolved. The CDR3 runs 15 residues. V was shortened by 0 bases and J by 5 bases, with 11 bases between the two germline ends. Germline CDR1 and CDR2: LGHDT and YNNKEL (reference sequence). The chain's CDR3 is CASSQERVANNEQFF. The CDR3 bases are TGTGCCAGCAGCCAAGAAAGGGTGGCAAACAATGAGCAGTTCTTC.

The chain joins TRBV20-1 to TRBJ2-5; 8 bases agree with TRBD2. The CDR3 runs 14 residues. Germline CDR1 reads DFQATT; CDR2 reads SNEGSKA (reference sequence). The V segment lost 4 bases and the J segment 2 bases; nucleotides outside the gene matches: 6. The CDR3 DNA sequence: TGCAGTGCTACATGGACTAGCACACAAGAGACCCAGTACTTC. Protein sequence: CSATWTSTQETQYF.

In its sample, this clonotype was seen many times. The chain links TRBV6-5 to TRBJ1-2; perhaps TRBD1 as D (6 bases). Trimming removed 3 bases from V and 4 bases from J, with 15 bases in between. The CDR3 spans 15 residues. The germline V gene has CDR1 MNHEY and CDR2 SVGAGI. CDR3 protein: CASSYSGGRGYGYTF. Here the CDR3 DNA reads TGTGCCAGCAGTTATTCCGGGGGGCGAGGCTATGGCTACACCTTC.